This TCR beta chain was retrieved from a study of blood T cell repertoires in COVID-19. Per the study methods: Researchers report that nucleated cell counts were estimated from reference gene primer amplification. Produced via immunoSEQ multiplex PCR; TCRdb's table is partial and in-frame only. V and J calls and clone size are those listed in that table; D and trimming were worked out from the DNA. The sample holds hundreds of thousands of clones, 85% to 90% seen once. The CDR3 loop spans 15 amino acids. Germline V gene data show CDR1 as SGDLS and CDR2 as YYNGEE. Trimming removed 4 bases from V and 0 bases from J, with 14 bases in between. Individuals drawn from approximately 26 US areas were roughly 18 to 100 years old. Participants were placed into cohorts based on the clinical history they reported. Among Cohort 3 donors, those recovered had two negative PCRs, clearance, or symptom resolution.

The TCR originated in a man aged 25-45 years who had recovered from COVID-19. The gene calls are TRBV9 and TRBJ2-7, with D perhaps matching TRBD2 (6 bases). The material sequenced was PBMCs or T cells enriched from blood (not recorded which). CDR3 in DNA: TGTGCCAGCAGCTCCCGGGACTCTAGCTCCTACGAGCAGTACTTC. Translating it yields CASSSRDSSSYEQYF. Supplemented by reference TRBV9 and TRBJ2-7, the full variable domain reads DSGVTQTPKHLITATGQRVTLRCSPRSGDLSVYWYQQSLDQGLQFLIQYYNGEERAKGNILERFSAQQFPDLHSELNLSSLELGDSALYFCASSSRDSSSYEQYFGPGTRLTVT.